This note documents a single TCR beta chain sequence. TCRdb processed the 5' RACE reads anew with MiXCR; each CDR3 protein has one entry. The sample lists about 62,000 distinct CDR3 sequences, 25% to 35% occurring once. Trimming removed 6 bases from V and 0 bases from J, with 5 bases in between. This CDR3 is 12 amino acids long. The sequenced sample was tumor-infiltrating naive CD4+ T cells sorted from the breast tumor. Subset indicated: naive CD4+ T cells, CD4+CD45RA+CD25-. The chain couples TRBV12-3 or TRBV12-4 to TRBJ1-1; D uncertain. This sequence was found in a female donor with breast cancer. In DNA, the CDR3 is TGTGCCAGCAGGCTATTGAACACTGAAGCTTTCTTT. As protein: CASRLLNTEAFF.